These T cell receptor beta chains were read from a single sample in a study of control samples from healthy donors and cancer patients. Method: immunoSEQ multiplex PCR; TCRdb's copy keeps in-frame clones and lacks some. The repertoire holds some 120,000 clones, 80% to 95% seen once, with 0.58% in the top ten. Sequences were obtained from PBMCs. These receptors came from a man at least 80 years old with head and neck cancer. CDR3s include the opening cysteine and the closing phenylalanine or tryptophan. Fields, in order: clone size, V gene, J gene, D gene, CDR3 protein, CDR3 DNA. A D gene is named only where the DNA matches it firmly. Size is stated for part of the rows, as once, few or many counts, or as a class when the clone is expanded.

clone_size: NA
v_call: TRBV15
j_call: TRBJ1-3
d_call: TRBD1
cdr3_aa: CATSPGTGVRNTIYF
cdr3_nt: TGTGCCACCTCCCCCGGGACAGGGGTTCGAAACACCATATATTTT

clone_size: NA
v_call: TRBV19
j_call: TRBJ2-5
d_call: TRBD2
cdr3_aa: CASQRGHQETQYF
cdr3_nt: TGTGCCTCCCAGCGGGGGCACCAAGAGACCCAGTACTTC

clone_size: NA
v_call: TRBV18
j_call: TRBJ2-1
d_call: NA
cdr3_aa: CASSPPGLTSNEQFF
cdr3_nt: TGTGCCAGCTCACCACCGGGACTTACTTCCAATGAGCAGTTCTTC

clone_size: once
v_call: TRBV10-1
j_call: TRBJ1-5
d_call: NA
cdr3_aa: CASRRQSDQPQHF
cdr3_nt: TGCGCCAGCAGAAGACAGAGTGATCAGCCCCAGCATTTT

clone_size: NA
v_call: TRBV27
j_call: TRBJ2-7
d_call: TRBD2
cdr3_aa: CASSSPSTSPHEQYF
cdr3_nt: TGTGCCAGCAGTTCCCCGTCGACTAGCCCCCACGAGCAGTACTTC

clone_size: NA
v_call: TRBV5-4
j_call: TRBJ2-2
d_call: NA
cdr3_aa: CATESGTGELFF
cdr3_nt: TGTGCCACCGAGTCGGGAACCGGGGAGCTGTTTTTT

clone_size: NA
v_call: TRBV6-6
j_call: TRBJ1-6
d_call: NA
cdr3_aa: CASSRAEDNSPLHF
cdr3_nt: TGTGCCAGCAGCAGGGCGGAAGATAATTCACCCCTCCACTTT

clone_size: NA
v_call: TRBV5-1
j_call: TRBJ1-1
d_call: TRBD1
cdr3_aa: CASSLEGGAEAFF
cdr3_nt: TGCGCCAGCAGCTTGGAAGGGGGCGCTGAAGCTTTCTTT

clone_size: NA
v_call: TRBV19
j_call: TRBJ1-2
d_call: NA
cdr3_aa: CASSMRADPRGYTF
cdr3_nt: TGTGCCAGTAGTATGCGGGCAGACCCACGGGGCTACACCTTC

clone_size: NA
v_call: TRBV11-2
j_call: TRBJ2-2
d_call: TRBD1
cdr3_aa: CASSSQGGGELFF
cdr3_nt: TGTGCCTCCTCCTCACAGGGGGGCGGGGAGCTGTTTTTT

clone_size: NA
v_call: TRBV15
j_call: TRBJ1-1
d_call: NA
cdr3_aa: CATSRGTEAFF
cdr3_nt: TGTGCCACCAGCAGAGGGACTGAAGCTTTCTTT

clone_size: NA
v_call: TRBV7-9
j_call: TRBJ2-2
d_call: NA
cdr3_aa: CASSLADGVGELFF
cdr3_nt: TGTGCCAGCAGCTTAGCTGACGGAGTCGGGGAGCTGTTTTTT

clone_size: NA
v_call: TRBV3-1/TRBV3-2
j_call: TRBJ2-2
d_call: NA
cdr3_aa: CASSLSGAGTGELFF
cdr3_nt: TGTGCCAGCAGCCTTTCGGGCGCAGGAACCGGGGAGCTGTTTTTT

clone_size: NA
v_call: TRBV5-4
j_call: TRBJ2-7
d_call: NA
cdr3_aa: CASSLAGGAYEQYF
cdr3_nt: TGTGCCAGCAGCTTGGCGGGGGGCGCCTACGAGCAGTACTTC

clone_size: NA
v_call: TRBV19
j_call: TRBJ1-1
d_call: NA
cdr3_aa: CASSPRVDGNTEAFF
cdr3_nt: TGTGCCAGTAGTCCACGGGTGGATGGGAACACTGAAGCTTTCTTT

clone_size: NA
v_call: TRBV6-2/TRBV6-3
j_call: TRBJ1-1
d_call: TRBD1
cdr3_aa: CASSFRQGRDTEAFF
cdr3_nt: TGTGCCAGCAGTTTCCGACAGGGCCGGGACACTGAAGCTTTCTTT

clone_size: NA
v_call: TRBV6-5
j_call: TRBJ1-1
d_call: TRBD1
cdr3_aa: CASRDRGHTEAFF
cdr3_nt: TGTGCCAGCAGGGACAGGGGGCACACTGAAGCTTTCTTT

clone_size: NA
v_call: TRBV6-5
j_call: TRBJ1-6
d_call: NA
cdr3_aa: CASSYALGSPLHF
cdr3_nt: TGTGCCAGCAGTTACGCCCTGGGGTCACCCCTCCACTTT

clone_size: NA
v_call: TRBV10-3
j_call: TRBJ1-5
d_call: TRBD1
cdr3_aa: CAISEGQDSNQPQHF
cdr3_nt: TGTGCCATCAGTGAGGGACAGGATAGCAATCAGCCCCAGCATTTT

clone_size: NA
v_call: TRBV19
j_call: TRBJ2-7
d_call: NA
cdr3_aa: CASSQGSIYEQYF
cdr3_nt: TGTGCCAGTAGTCAGGGTAGCATCTACGAGCAGTACTTC

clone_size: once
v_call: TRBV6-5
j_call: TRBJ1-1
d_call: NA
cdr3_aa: CASSGKGGMNTEAFF
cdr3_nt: TGTGCCAGCAGCGGGAAGGGGGGAATGAACACTGAAGCTTTCTTT

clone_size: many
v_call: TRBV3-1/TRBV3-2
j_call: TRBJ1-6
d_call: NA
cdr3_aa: CASARAGRPLHF
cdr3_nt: TGTGCCAGCGCCAGGGCCGGTAGACCCCTCCACTTT

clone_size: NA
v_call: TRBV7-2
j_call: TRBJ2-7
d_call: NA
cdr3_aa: CASSSPAEGSYEQYF
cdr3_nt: TGTGCCAGCAGCTCCCCCGCGGAGGGTTCCTACGAGCAGTACTTC

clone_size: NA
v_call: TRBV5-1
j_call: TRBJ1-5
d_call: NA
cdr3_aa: CASSLYGDQPQHF
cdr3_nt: TGCGCCAGCAGCTTATATGGGGATCAGCCCCAGCATTTT

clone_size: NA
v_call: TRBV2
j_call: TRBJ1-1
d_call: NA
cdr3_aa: CASSSEVNTEAFF
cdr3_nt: TGTGCCAGCAGTTCGGAGGTGAACACTGAAGCTTTCTTT

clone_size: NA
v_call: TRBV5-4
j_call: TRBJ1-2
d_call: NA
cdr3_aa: CASSPDGNYGYTF
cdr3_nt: TGTGCCAGCAGCCCGGACGGGAACTATGGCTACACCTTC

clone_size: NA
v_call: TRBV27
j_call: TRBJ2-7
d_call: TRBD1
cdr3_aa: CASRIQGASYEQYF
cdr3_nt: TGTGCCAGCAGGATCCAGGGGGCATCCTACGAGCAGTACTTC

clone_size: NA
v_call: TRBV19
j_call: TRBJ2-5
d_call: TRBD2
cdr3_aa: CASSMPSGSRKTQYF
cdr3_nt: TGTGCCAGTAGTATGCCTAGCGGGAGTAGGAAGACCCAGTACTTC

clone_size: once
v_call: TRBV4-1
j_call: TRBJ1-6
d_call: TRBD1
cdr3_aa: CASSQSTGTGIGSPLHF
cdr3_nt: TGCGCCAGCAGCCAATCTACCGGGACAGGGATAGGTTCACCCCTCCACTTT

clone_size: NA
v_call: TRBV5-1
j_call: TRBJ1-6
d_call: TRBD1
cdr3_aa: CASSPMTGQNSPLHF
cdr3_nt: TGCGCCAGCAGCCCTATGACAGGGCAGAATTCACCCCTCCACTTT

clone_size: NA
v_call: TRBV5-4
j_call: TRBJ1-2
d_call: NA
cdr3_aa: CASSPEPARSNYGYTF
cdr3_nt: TGTGCCAGCAGCCCCGAGCCAGCCCGTTCTAACTATGGCTACACCTTC

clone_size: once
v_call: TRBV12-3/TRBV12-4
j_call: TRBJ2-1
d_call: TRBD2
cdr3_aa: CASSLVLAGEQFF
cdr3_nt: TGTGCCAGCAGTTTGGTGCTAGCGGGAGAGCAGTTCTTC

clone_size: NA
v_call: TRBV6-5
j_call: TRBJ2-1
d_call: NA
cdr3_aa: CASSYNGRYNEQFF
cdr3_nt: TGTGCCAGCAGTTATAACGGGCGATACAATGAGCAGTTCTTC

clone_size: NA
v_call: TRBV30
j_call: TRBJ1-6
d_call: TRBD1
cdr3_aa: CAWSFKTGTGDSPLHF
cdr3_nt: TGTGCCTGGAGTTTTAAAACCGGGACAGGGGATTCACCCCTCCACTTT

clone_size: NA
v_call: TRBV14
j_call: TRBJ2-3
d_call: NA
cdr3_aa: CASSQWDISAHTQYF
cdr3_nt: TGTGCCAGCAGCCAATGGGACATTTCAGCCCATACGCAGTATTTT

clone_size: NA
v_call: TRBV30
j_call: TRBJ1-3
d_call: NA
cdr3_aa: CAWNRGGLGNTIYF
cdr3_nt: TGTGCCTGGAATCGAGGGGGGCTCGGAAACACCATATATTTT

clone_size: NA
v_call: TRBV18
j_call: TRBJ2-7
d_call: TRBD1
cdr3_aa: CASSPGQTYEQYF
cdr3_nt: TGTGCCAGCTCCCCGGGACAGACCTACGAGCAGTACTTC

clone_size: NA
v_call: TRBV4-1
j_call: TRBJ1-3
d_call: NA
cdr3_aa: CASSQDTRAGNTIYF
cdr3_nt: TGCGCCAGCAGCCAAGATACCAGGGCGGGAAACACCATATATTTT

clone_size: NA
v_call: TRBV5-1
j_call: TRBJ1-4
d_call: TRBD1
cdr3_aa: CASSSGQGNEKLFF
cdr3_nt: TGCGCCAGCAGCTCCGGACAGGGTAATGAAAAACTGTTTTTT

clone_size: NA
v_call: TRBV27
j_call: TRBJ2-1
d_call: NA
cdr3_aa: CASSLRAGVYNEQFF
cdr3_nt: TGTGCCAGCAGTTTACGGGCAGGGGTGTACAATGAGCAGTTCTTC

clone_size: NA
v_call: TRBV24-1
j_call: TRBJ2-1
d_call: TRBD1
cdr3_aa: CATSLGVTGEPNEQFF
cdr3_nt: TGTGCCACCAGTCTGGGGGTGACAGGGGAACCAAATGAGCAGTTCTTC

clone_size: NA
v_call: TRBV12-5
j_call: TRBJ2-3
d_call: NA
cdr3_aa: CASGFIRGQRVGDTQYF
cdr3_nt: TGTGCTAGTGGTTTCATTAGGGGCCAAAGGGTAGGGGATACGCAGTATTTT

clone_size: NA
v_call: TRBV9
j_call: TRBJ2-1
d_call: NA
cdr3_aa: CASSSEGTGYNEQFF
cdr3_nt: TGTGCCAGCAGCTCGGAGGGGACGGGCTACAATGAGCAGTTCTTC

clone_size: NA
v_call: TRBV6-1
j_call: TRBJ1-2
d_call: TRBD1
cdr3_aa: CASSEASTGNYGYTF
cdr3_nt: TGTGCCAGCAGTGAAGCCTCGACAGGGAACTATGGCTACACCTTC

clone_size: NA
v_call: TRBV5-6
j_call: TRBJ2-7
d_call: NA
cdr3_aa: CASSLGEGYEQYF
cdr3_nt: TGTGCCAGCAGCTTGGGTGAGGGATACGAGCAGTACTTC

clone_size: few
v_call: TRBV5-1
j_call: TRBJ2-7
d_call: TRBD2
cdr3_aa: CASSWTSGGYEQYF
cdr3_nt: TGCGCCAGCAGCTGGACTAGCGGGGGTTACGAGCAGTACTTC

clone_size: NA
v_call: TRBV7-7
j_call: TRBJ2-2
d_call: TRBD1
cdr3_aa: CASSQDRGNTGELFF
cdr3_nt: TGTGCCAGCAGCCAAGACAGGGGAAACACCGGGGAGCTGTTTTTT

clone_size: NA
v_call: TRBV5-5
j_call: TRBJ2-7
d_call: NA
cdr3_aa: CASSLILSDEQYF
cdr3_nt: TGTGCCAGCAGTCTAATTCTAAGCGACGAGCAGTACTTC

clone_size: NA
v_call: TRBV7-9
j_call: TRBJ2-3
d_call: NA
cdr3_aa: CASSLNPVYPTSGVDTQYF
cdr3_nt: TGTGCCAGCAGCTTAAACCCCGTTTATCCCACCTCGGGGGTAGATACGCAGTATTTT

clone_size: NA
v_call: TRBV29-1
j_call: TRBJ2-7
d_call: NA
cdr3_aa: CSVSQGSYEQYF
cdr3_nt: TGCAGCGTCTCGCAGGGTAGCTACGAGCAGTACTTC